Shown below are 14 T cell receptor beta chains from a single sample sequenced in a study of blood T cell repertoires in COVID-19. Sequencing was performed with immunoSEQ multiplex PCR; in TCRdb, only in-frame clones are kept and a portion is missing. The sample consists of over 30,000 clones, less than 95% of them appearing once. Sample: peripheral blood. The source is a man aged 80 or over with acute or convalescent COVID-19.

The chain uses TRBV5-6 and TRBJ2-1; 8 bases match TRBD2. Germline CDR1 is SGHDT and CDR2 is YYEEEE. The length of the CDR3 is 17 residues. V dropped 1 base and J dropped 3; count of bases not matched to a gene: 9. CDR3 in amino acids: CASSLIVWSGSYNEQFF. In nucleotides, the CDR3 is TGTGCCAGCAGCTTGATAGTGTGGAGCGGGAGCTACAATGAGCAGTTCTTC.

V gene TRBV7-6 combines with J gene TRBJ2-1, with 8 bases lining up with TRBD2. This CDR3 spans 15 amino acids. CDR1 and CDR2 from the germline V gene are SGHVS and FNYEAQ. V dropped 4 bases and J dropped 9; count of bases not matched to a gene: 11. The CDR3 spells CASSSGTRGWIEQFF. The CDR3 coding sequence is TGTGCCAGCAGCTCCGGGACTAGGGGTTGGATTGAGCAGTTCTTC.

The chain uses TRBV18 and TRBJ1-5, with D unclear. V lost 3 bases and J 4 bases, leaving 7 bases between the germline ends. The V gene's germline CDR1 is KGHSH and CDR2 LQKENI. The CDR3 has 13 residues. The CDR3 is CASSPIGNQPQHF. The CDR3 nucleotides are TGTGCCAGCTCACCGATCGGGAATCAGCCCCAGCATTTT.

This chain links TRBV20-1 with TRBJ2-5, with unresolved D. Germline V gene sequence: CDR1 DFQATT, CDR2 SNEGSKA (reference sequence). Trimming cost V 1 base and J 5 bases, with 5 bases left between them. The CDR3 totals 11 residues. The CDR3 region is CSARGSETQYF. The CDR3, as DNA: TGCAGTGCTAGAGGTAGTGAGACCCAGTACTTC.

The chain is built from TRBV15 and TRBJ1-5; the D is unclear. CDR3 length: 15 amino acids. V dropped 0 bases and J dropped 4 bases, with 10 bases sitting between them. The germline gives CDR1 LNHNV, CDR2 YYDKDF (reference sequence). The CDR3 bases are TGTGCCACCAGCAGAGATCGGGGAAGGAATCAGCCCCAGCATTTT. This gives the protein CATSRDRGRNQPQHF. The full variable domain, with the rest looked up from reference TRBV15 and TRBJ1-5, is DAMVIQNPRYQVTQFGKPVTLSCSQTLNHNVMYWYQQKSSQAPKLLFHYYDKDFNNEADTPDNFQSRRPNTSFCFLDIRSPGLGDTAMYLCATSRDRGRNQPQHFGDGTRLSIL.

This sequence joins TRBV7-9 and TRBJ1-5; 7 nucleotides line up with TRBD1. Germline CDR1 reads SEHNR; CDR2 reads FQNEAQ (reference sequence). The CDR3 is 15 amino acids. The trim removed 5 bases at V and 2 bases at J, leaving 6 bases unmatched. The CDR3 DNA reads TGTGCCAGCAGCCCAGGGGGGCCTGGCAATCAGCCCCAGCATTTT. Translation gives CASSPGGPGNQPQHF.

This clone has only a few counts. This chain joins TRBV19 and TRBJ2-3, with D perhaps matching TRBD1 (5 bases). Germline CDR1 and CDR2: LNHDA and SQIVND (reference sequence). The V end was cut by 0 bases, the J end by 1 base, with 5 bases between. This CDR3 is built from 14 residues. The CDR3 protein is CASSIDRGTDTQYF. DNA for the CDR3: TGTGCCAGTAGTATAGACAGGGGCACAGATACGCAGTATTTT.

The CDR3, as DNA: TGTGCCAGCTCAGCGGACAGGGTCGCCGATACGCAGTATTTT. Translated, it gives CASSADRVADTQYF. The rearrangement uses TRBV18 and TRBJ2-3, with 8 bases identical to TRBD1. Germline lookup yields CDR1 KGHSH and CDR2 LQKENI. The CDR3 has 14 amino acids. Trimming took 5 bases from V and 6 from J; bases not matched to a gene: 7.

The rearrangement uses TRBV5-1 and TRBJ1-4, with 12 bases fitting TRBD1. V gave up 4 bases and J gave up 7 bases; unmatched junction bases: 5. Germline CDR1 is SGHRS and CDR2 is YFSETQ. The CDR3 contains 15 residues. The CDR3 sequence is CASSTGQGAGEKLFF. The CDR3 bases are TGCGCCAGCAGCACGGGACAGGGGGCAGGTGAAAAACTGTTTTTT.

The V gene is TRBV7-2, the J gene TRBJ1-2, with 8 bases identical to TRBD1. V dropped 3 bases and J dropped 5; count of bases not matched to a gene: 8. Germline lookup yields CDR1 SGHTA and CDR2 FQGNSA. The CDR3 is made up of 15 amino acids. The CDR3 nucleotides read TGTGCCAGCAGCTTTACGGGACAGGTCTCATATGGCTACACCTTC. This translates into CASSFTGQVSYGYTF. Based on the CDR3 plus reference TRBV7-2 and TRBJ1-2, the full variable domain is GAGVSQSPSNKVTEKGKDVELRCDPISGHTALYWYRQSLGQGLEFLIYFQGNSAPDKSGLPSDRFSAERTGGSVSTLTIQRTQQEDSAVYLCASSFTGQVSYGYTFGSGTRLTVV.

The chain employs TRBV16 and TRBJ2-3, with TRBD1 matching over 10 bases. Germline V CDR1 and CDR2: KGHSY, FQNENV. The ends lost 5 bases at V and 2 bases at J; junction bases unmatched: 4. The CDR3 runs to 15 residues. The CDR3 reads CASSYGQGVTDTQYF. CDR3 coding DNA: TGTGCCAGCAGCTACGGACAGGGGGTCACAGATACGCAGTATTTT.

The V and J genes are TRBV18 and TRBJ2-3; TRBD1 matches at 9 bases. Per germline, CDR1 KGHSH and CDR2 LQKENI. Trimming removed 0 bases from V and 3 bases from J; junction bases left unmatched: 4. This CDR3 has 16 residues. In DNA form, the CDR3 reads TGTGCCAGCTCACCACCTTCTGGGACAGGGACAGATACGCAGTATTTT. The encoded protein is CASSPPSGTGTDTQYF.

The V and J genes are TRBV19 and TRBJ1-3; unclear D gene. V lost 3 bases, J lost 2 bases, and 11 bases lay in between. Germline V gene lookup returns CDR1 LNHDA and CDR2 SQIVND (reference sequence). This CDR3 region has 15 residues. CDR3 in amino acids: CASSISRAPGNTIYF. The CDR3 DNA sequence: TGTGCCAGTAGTATTTCGAGGGCTCCTGGAAACACCATATATTTT.

The V call is TRBV6-5, the J call TRBJ1-2; perhaps TRBD1 as D (6 bases). Germline V gene lookup returns CDR1 MNHEY and CDR2 SVGAGI. CDR3 size: 12 residues. Trimming shortened V by 10 bases and J by 3 bases, and 12 bases separated the two germline ends. The CDR3 protein is CATHGTYYGYTF. The CDR3, as DNA: TGTGCCACGCACGGGACATACTATGGCTACACCTTC.